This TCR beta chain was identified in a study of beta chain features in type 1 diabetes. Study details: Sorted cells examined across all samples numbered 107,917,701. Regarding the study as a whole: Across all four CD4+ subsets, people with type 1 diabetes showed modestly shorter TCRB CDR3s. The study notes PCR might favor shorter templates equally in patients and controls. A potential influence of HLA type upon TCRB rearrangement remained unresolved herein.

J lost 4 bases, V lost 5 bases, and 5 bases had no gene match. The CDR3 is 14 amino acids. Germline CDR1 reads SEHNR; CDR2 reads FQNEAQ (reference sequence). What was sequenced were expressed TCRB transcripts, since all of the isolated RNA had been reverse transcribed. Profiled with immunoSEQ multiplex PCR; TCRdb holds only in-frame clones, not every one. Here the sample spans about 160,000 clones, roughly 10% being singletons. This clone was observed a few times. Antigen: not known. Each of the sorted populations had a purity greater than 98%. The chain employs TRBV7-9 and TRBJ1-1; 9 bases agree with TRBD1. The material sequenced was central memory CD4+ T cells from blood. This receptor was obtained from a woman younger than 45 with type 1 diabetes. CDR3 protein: CASSAQTGGTEAFF. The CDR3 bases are TGTGCCAGCAGCGCACAGACAGGGGGCACTGAAGCTTTCTTT.